This T cell receptor beta chain is from a study of blood T cell repertoires in COVID-19. Study at large: Whether acute or convalescent, the COVID-19 samples came from the United States, Italy and Spain.

Per germline, CDR1 SGHRS and CDR2 YFSETQ. This CDR3 is built from 14 residues. V was pared by 2 bases and J by 2 bases, with 8 bases between. TCRdb's copy holds only in-frame clones and misses some; the assay was immunoSEQ multiplex PCR. This sample has about 210,000 clones, with almost 85% found just once. The source is a woman aged 50 to 60 with active or convalescent COVID-19. This rearrangement joins TRBV5-1 to TRBJ2-1; D uncertain. The sequenced sample consisted of peripheral blood. The CDR3 DNA reads TGCGCCAGCAGCTTCAACCAGGCCTACAATGAGCAGTTCTTC. Its translation is CASSFNQAYNEQFF.